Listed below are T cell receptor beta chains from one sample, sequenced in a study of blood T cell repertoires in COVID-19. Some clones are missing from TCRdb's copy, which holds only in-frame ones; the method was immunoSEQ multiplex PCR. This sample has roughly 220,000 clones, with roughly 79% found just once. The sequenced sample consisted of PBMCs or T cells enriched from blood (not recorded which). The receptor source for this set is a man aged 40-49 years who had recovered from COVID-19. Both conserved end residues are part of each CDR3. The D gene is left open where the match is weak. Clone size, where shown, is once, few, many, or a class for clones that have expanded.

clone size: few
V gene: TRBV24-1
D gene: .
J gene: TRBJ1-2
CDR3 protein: CATSDHTGQGYTF
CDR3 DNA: TGTGCCACCAGTGATCATACTGGACAGGGCTACACCTTC

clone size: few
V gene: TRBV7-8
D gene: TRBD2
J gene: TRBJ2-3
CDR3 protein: CASGKREVGADTQYF
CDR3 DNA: TGTGCCAGCGGGAAGCGGGAGGTTGGGGCAGATACGCAGTATTTT

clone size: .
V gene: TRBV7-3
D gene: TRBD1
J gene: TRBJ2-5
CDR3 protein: CASSNRQGGTQYF
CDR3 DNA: TGTGCCAGCAGCAACCGACAGGGGGGGACCCAGTACTTC

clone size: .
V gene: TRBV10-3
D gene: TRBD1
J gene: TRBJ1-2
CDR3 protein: CAIVGQGGHGYTF
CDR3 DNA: TGTGCCATCGTAGGACAGGGAGGGCATGGCTACACCTTC

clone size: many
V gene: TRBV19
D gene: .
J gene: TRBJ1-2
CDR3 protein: CASSQVGSYGYTF
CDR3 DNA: TGTGCCAGTAGTCAGGTTGGTTCCTATGGCTACACCTTC

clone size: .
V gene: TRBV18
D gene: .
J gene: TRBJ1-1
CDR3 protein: CASSSGSPEAFF
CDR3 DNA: TGTGCCAGCTCCAGCGGATCCCCCGAAGCTTTCTTT

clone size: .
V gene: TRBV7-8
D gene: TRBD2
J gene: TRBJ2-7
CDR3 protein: CASSLGPSGTYQQYF
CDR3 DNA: TGTGCCAGCAGCTTAGGGCCTAGCGGGACTTATCAGCAGTACTTC

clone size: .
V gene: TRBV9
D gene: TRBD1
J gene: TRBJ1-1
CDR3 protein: CASSVTDRGGTEAFF
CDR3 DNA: TGTGCCAGCAGCGTAACGGACAGGGGTGGAACTGAAGCTTTCTTT

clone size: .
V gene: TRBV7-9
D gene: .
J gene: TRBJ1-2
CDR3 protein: CASSRRGVYGYTF
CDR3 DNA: TGTGCCAGCAGTCGACGGGGGGTCTATGGCTACACCTTC

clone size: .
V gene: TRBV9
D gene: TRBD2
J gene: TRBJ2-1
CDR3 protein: CASSVWEGSGEQFF
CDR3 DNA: TGTGCCAGCAGCGTCTGGGAGGGGTCCGGTGAGCAGTTCTTC

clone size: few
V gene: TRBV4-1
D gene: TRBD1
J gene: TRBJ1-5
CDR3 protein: CASSQPGQFNQPQHF
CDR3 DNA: TGCGCCAGCAGCCAACCGGGACAGTTCAATCAGCCCCAGCATTTT

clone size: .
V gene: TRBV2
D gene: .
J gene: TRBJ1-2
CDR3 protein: CASSEEAGYTF
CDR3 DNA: TGTGCCAGCAGTGAGGAGGCTGGCTACACCTTC

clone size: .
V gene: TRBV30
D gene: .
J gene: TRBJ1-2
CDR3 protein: CAWIPKGAGAGYTF
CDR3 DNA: TGTGCCTGGATCCCAAAAGGGGCAGGGGCTGGCTACACCTTC

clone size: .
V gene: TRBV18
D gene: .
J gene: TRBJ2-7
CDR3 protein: CASSPIGSEQYF
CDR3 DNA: TGTGCCAGCTCACCAATAGGGAGTGAGCAGTACTTC

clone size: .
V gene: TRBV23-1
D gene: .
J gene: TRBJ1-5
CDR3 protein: CASAGGYSNQPQHF
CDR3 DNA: TGCGCCAGCGCCGGGGGATATAGCAATCAGCCCCAGCATTTT

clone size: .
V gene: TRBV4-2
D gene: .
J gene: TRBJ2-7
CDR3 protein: CASSQGGSYEEQYF
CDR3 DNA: TGTGCCAGCAGCCAAGGAGGTTCCTACGAAGAGCAGTACTTC

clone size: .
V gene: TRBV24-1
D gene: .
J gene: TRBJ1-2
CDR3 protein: CATSDAAAYGYTF
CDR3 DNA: TGTGCCACCAGTGATGCCGCGGCTTATGGCTACACCTTC

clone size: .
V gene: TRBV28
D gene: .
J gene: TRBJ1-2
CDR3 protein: CASSRDSNYGYTF
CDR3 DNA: TGTGCCAGCAGTAGGGACTCAAACTATGGCTACACCTTC